The rows below give T cell receptor beta chains drawn from one sample of a study of T cells in Graves' hyperthyroidism and ophthalmopathy. TCRdb passed the multiplex PCR reads through MiXCR, listing each CDR3 protein once. This table holds hundreds of thousands of distinct CDR3 sequences, over 10% found once. Sequencing was carried out using blood. These receptor sequences come from a woman aged 18-29 years with Graves' hyperthyroidism. Both conserved end residues are part of each CDR3. The order of the fields is clone size, J gene, V gene, D gene, CDR3 protein, CDR3 DNA. D genes are given only for firm matches. Expanded clones are given a class, and other clones once, few, many or no size at all.

- TRBJ2-3 TRBV9 - CASSPIGVRADTQYF TGTGCCAGCAGCCCCATAGGTGTCCGGGCGGATACGCAGTATTTT
few TRBJ2-3 TRBV19 - CASSRDLGGTDTQYF TGTGCCAGTAGTCGGGACCTGGGGGGCACAGATACGCAGTATTTT
few TRBJ2-3 TRBV9 - CASSGGGGLSDTQYF TGTGCCAGCAGCGGAGGGGGGGGTTTATCAGATACGCAGTATTTT
- TRBJ2-1 TRBV18 - CASSPQGPYNEQFF TGTGCCAGCTCACCACAGGGCCCGTACAATGAGCAGTTCTTC
many TRBJ1-1 TRBV19 - CASSLVREGTEAFF TGTGCCAGTAGTCTTGTCCGGGAGGGCACTGAAGCTTTCTTT
few TRBJ1-2 TRBV6-5 - CASSYSPVSGYTF TGTGCCAGCAGTTACTCTCCCGTGAGTGGCTACACCTTC
many TRBJ2-3 TRBV18 - CASSPGRSTDTQYF TGTGCCAGCTCACCAGGACGGAGCACAGATACGCAGTATTTT
many TRBJ2-1 TRBV19 TRBD2 CASSIEGGLAPNEQFF TGTGCCAGTAGTATAGAAGGGGGACTAGCGCCCAATGAGCAGTTCTTC
many TRBJ1-1 TRBV12-3/TRBV12-4 - CASSFPTMGNTEAFF TGTGCCAGCAGTTTCCCTACTATGGGGAACACTGAAGCTTTCTTT
many TRBJ2-5 TRBV28 - CASSSLLGIETQYF TGTGCCAGCAGTTCCTTGTTGGGCATAGAGACCCAGTACTTC
many TRBJ2-5 TRBV12-3/TRBV12-4 - CASTQGRETQYF TGTGCCAGCACCCAGGGGCGGGAGACCCAGTACTTC
many TRBJ2-7 TRBV30 TRBD2 CAWSVLGSAGARYEQYF TGTGCCTGGAGTGTATTAGGGTCGGCGGGAGCTCGTTACGAGCAGTACTTC
few TRBJ1-5 TRBV6-1 TRBD1 CASNILGQVNQPQHF TGTGCCAGCAATATACTGGGACAGGTAAATCAGCCCCAGCATTTT
many TRBJ1-5 TRBV19 - CASSADSTLQPQHF TGTGCCAGTAGTGCAGACAGTACCCTTCAGCCCCAGCATTTT
many TRBJ1-1 TRBV20-1 - CSASRPEAFF TGCAGTGCTAGCCGGCCTGAAGCTTTCTTT
many TRBJ2-7 TRBV13 TRBD2 CASQIAGGHHEQYF TGTGCCAGCCAAATAGCGGGGGGGCACCACGAGCAGTACTTC
many TRBJ1-6 TRBV7-9 - CASSSNWENSPLHF TGTGCCAGCAGCTCCAACTGGGAGAATTCACCCCTCCACTTT
many TRBJ2-5 TRBV18 - CASSPPDRGSETQYF TGTGCCAGCTCACCACCGGATAGGGGATCAGAGACCCAGTACTTC
many TRBJ1-1 TRBV9 - CASSGSGDMNTEAFF TGTGCCAGCAGCGGTAGTGGGGACATGAACACTGAAGCTTTCTTT
many TRBJ2-2 TRBV6-1 - CASSSQPSTLGGTGELFF TGTGCCAGCAGTTCCCAACCATCCACTCTAGGAGGGACCGGGGAGCTGTTTTTT
many TRBJ2-2 TRBV5-1 - CASSRRKDLLNTGELFF TGCGCCAGCAGCCGGCGAAAGGACCTCTTGAACACCGGGGAGCTGTTTTTT
few TRBJ2-6 TRBV20-1 TRBD1 CSARSGTGSSGANVLTF TGCAGTGCTAGATCCGGGACAGGTAGCTCCGGGGCCAACGTCCTGACTTTC
many TRBJ1-4 TRBV18 - CASSTVDNPATNEKLFF TGTGCCAGCTCAACTGTGGACAATCCAGCAACTAATGAAAAACTGTTTTTT
many TRBJ1-2 TRBV2 TRBD1 CASVQTPRGLGGYTF TGTGCCAGCGTTCAAACCCCCAGGGGGCTTGGTGGCTACACCTTC
many TRBJ2-5 TRBV7-3 TRBD2 CASSFISAGDQETQYF TGTGCCAGCAGCTTTATCTCAGCGGGAGACCAAGAGACCCAGTACTTC
many TRBJ1-2 TRBV7-2 - CASSFNGRGGGYTF TGTGCCAGCAGCTTCAATGGGCGAGGAGGAGGCTACACCTTC